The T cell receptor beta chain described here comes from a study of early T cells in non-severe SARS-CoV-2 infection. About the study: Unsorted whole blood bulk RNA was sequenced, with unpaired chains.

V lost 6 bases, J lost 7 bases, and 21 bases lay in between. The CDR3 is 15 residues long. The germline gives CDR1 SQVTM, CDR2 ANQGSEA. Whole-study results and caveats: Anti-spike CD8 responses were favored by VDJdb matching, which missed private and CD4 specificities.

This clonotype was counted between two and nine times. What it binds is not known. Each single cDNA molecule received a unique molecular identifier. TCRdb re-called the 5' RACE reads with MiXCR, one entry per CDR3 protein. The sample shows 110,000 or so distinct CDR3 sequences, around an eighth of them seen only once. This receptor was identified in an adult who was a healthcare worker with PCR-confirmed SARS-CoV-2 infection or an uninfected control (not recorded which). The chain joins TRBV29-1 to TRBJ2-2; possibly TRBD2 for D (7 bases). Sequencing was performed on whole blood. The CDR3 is CSVLEGGGPIGELFF. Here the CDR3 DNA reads TGCAGCGTCTTAGAAGGGGGAGGGCCGATCGGGGAGCTGTTTTTT.